The entry below gives a single TCR beta chain sequence along with its context. The table came from immunoSEQ multiplex PCR; TCRdb's copy has only in-frame clones and leaves some out. The data contain approximately 430,000 clones, 75% to 90% of them seen just once; the ten biggest clones take up approximately 1.4%. The source of the sample is a study of blood T cell repertoires in COVID-19. This TCR was sampled from a woman aged 30 to 39 with active or convalescent COVID-19. Sequences were obtained from peripheral blood.

The chain's CDR3 is CASSLTSPGTDTQYF. As DNA, the CDR3 is TGCGCCAGCAGCTTGACTAGCCCCGGGACAGATACGCAGTATTTT. The rearrangement joins TRBV4-1 to TRBJ2-3; 7 bases agree with TRBD2. The J segment lost 3 bases and the V segment lost 5 bases, leaving 8 bases of the junction unmatched. CDR3 length: 15 residues. In germline, CDR1 is MGHRA, CDR2 YSYEKL.